These 19 T cell receptor beta chains originate from one sample sequenced in a study of T cells in Graves' hyperthyroidism and ophthalmopathy. There were TCR beta CDR3 regions amplified from RNA transcripts. Carried out on the TCR CDR3, a first-round RT-PCR used the HTBI primer set. TCRdb used MiXCR to reprocess the multiplex PCR reads, holding one entry per CDR3 protein. The table has more than 500,000 distinct CDR3 sequences, more than 15% seen once. Material for sequencing was blood. The receptors shown here come from a woman in her twenties or thirties with Graves' ophthalmopathy.

This clonotype was found a few times. The J gene is TRBJ2-1, the V gene TRBV11-2, with 11 bases lining up with TRBD1. V gave up 6 bases and J gave up 6 bases; unmatched junction bases: 1. CDR3 length: 13 amino acids. CDR1 is SGHAT, CDR2 FQNNGV, per germline. The CDR3 DNA is TGTGCCAGCAGTGGGACAGGGGGCAATGAGCAGTTCTTC. As protein: CASSGTGGNEQFF.

The sample holds a few counts of this clonotype. The J gene is TRBJ1-2, the V gene TRBV6-1; D is uncertain. The V gene's germline CDR1 is MNHNS and CDR2 SASEGT. The CDR3 is 15 amino acids. V was cut by 4 bases and J by 1 base, with 13 bases left in between. The CDR3 DNA reads as TGTGCCAGCAGTGTGAGACACCACGTTAACTATGGCTACACCTTC. Translating gives CASSVRHHVNYGYTF.

This CDR3 reads CAISELARREQYF. The CDR3 DNA is TGTGCCATCAGTGAGCTAGCACGGAGGGAGCAGTACTTC. The V call is TRBV10-3, the J call TRBJ2-7, with D possibly TRBD2 on 5 matching bases. CDR1 and CDR2 (germline): ENHRY, SYGVKD. The CDR3 consists of 13 residues. V lost 2 bases, J lost 7 bases, and 12 bases lay in between.

This chain joins TRBV27 and TRBJ1-2, with no clear D. This CDR3 has 14 amino acids. Germline-derived CDR1 and CDR2 are MNHEY and SMNVEV (reference sequence). V dropped 1 base and J dropped 2 bases, with 8 bases sitting between them. CDR3 sequence (DNA): TGTGCCAGCAGTTTATATGTAGGGAACTATGGCTACACCTTC. Translated: CASSLYVGNYGYTF.

J is TRBJ2-1 and V is TRBV28; 7 bases line up with TRBD1. The CDR3 length is 15 residues. J lost 10 bases, V lost 5 bases, and 14 bases had no gene match. Germline V lookup: CDR1 MDHEN, CDR2 SYDVKM. The CDR3 spells CASSPQTGTVREQFF. The CDR3 DNA reads TGTGCCAGCAGTCCCCAAACAGGGACAGTAAGGGAGCAGTTCTTC.

The J gene is TRBJ2-7, the V gene TRBV6-1, with D perhaps matching TRBD2 (7 bases). The germline V and J ends were trimmed by 5 bases and 5 bases, with 19 bases remaining between them. This CDR3 comprises 15 residues. CDR1 MNHNS and CDR2 SASEGT come from the germline V gene. This CDR3 is CASSSIGGGPDEQYF. CDR3 nucleotide sequence: TGTGCCAGCAGTTCCATAGGCGGGGGCCCGGACGAGCAGTACTTC.

Concerning this clonotype itself: Being one base from a much bigger clone, this may be a read error. V gene TRBV12-3 or TRBV12-4 combines with J gene TRBJ1-1; D unclear. Trimming took 7 bases from V and 4 from J, leaving 10 bases between them. The CDR3 runs 12 residues. Here the CDR3 DNA reads TGTGCCAGCAACGGAGGAATCACTGAAGCTTTCTTT. Amino acid sequence: CASNGGITEAFF.

The J gene is TRBJ2-1, the V gene TRBV5-6; TRBD2 is a possible D gene (6 bases). V lost 0 bases and J lost 5, with 18 bases in between. The CDR3 runs 17 residues. Germline lookup yields CDR1 SGHDT and CDR2 YYEEEE. Written as DNA, the CDR3 is TGTGCCAGCAGCTTGGGACGTTGGAGGGGAACACACAATGAGCAGTTCTTC. It translates to CASSLGRWRGTHNEQFF.

This chain uses TRBV10-2 with TRBJ2-7, with D perhaps matching TRBD1 (6 bases). Germline V gene lookup returns CDR1 WSHSY and CDR2 SAAADI. CDR3 size: 14 residues. Between the trimmed V and J ends, which lost 4 bases and 3 bases, there was a span of 13 bases. CDR3 DNA: TGCGCCAGCAGTGTTTCAGGGGTCGACTACGAGCAGTACTTC. Protein sequence: CASSVSGVDYEQYF.

The chain uses TRBV28 and TRBJ1-1; D is unclear. Germline values: CDR1 MDHEN, CDR2 SYDVKM. Trimming took 5 bases from V and 3 from J, leaving 10 bases between them. This CDR3 is built from 13 residues. CDR3 bases: TGTGCCAGCAGTCCACCAAGAGACACTGAAGCTTTCTTT. Translating gives CASSPPRDTEAFF. Full variable domain (rest looked up from reference TRBV28 and TRBJ1-1): DVKVTQSSRYLVKRTGEKVFLECVQDMDHENMFWYRQDPGLGLRLIYFSYDVKMKEKGDIPEGYSVSREKKERFSLILESASTNQTSMYLCASSPPRDTEAFFGQGTRLTVV.

This clonotype was seen ten or more times. The chain uses TRBV12-3 or TRBV12-4 and TRBJ2-1; D possibly corresponds to TRBD2 (7 bases). V was trimmed by 3 bases and J by 8 bases, leaving 17 bases between them. This CDR3 has 15 residues. The CDR3 is CASSLWGGPWDEQFF. In DNA form, the CDR3 reads TGTGCCAGCAGTTTGTGGGGGGGGCCTTGGGATGAGCAGTTCTTC.

The CDR3 DNA follows: TGTGCCAGTAGTATCCCTCAGGGACCTAACTATGGCTACACCTTC. Protein: CASSIPQGPNYGYTF. The chain combines TRBV19 with TRBJ1-2; maybe TRBD1 (5 bases). The CDR3 contains 15 residues. From germline, CDR1 is LNHDA and CDR2 SQIVND (reference sequence). V lost 3 bases and J lost 0, with 11 bases in between.

This clonotype was detected many times. V gene TRBV7-2 combines with J gene TRBJ2-2, with D possibly being TRBD2 (7 bases). V was clipped by 5 bases and J by 5 bases, with 15 bases between them. The CDR3 spans 15 residues. Germline CDR1 reads SGHTA; CDR2 reads FQGNSA. The CDR3 DNA reads TGTGCCAGCAGCCCCCTTAGGGGGGGGACCGGGGAGCTGTTTTTT. It translates to CASSPLRGGTGELFF.

V and J are TRBV5-1 and TRBJ2-3, with D possibly TRBD1 on 5 matching bases. This CDR3 has 16 amino acids. V was shortened by 0 bases and J by 0 bases, with 11 bases between the two germline ends. CDR1 and CDR2 (germline): SGHRS, YFSETQ. CDR3 DNA sequence: TGCGCCAGCAGCTTGGCTGGCAGGGATAGCACAGATACGCAGTATTTT. This gives the protein CASSLAGRDSTDTQYF.

This chain connects TRBV7-2 to TRBJ2-1; D is undetermined. The J call may be in error: the DNA end matches TRBJ2-7 better. Germline CDR1 and CDR2: SGHTA and FQGNSA. The CDR3 totals 13 residues. The CDR3 sequence: CASSLSSYNEQYF. In nucleotides, the CDR3 is TGTGCCAGCAGCTTAAGTTCCTACAATGAGCAGTACTTC.

This clonotype came up many times. The chain uses TRBV27 and TRBJ1-1; D is unclear. V lost 3 bases and J lost 1, with 6 bases in between. The CDR3 contains 13 residues. Germline CDR1 is MNHEY and CDR2 is SMNVEV (reference sequence). CDR3 bases: TGTGCCAGCAGTTTGTGGGGGAACACTGAAGCTTTCTTT. This codes for CASSLWGNTEAFF.

About this clonotype itself: One end of the junction fails to match germline, which may point to a read error. The rearrangement joins TRBV24-1 to TRBJ2-3; 8 bases are shared with TRBD1. This CDR3 comprises 17 residues. Germline V gene data show CDR1 as KGHDR and CDR2 as SFDVKD. CDR3 sequence reads: CAASDPGQGWGTDTQYF. The CDR3 DNA is TGTGCCGCCAGTGACCCTGGACAGGGATGGGGCACAGATACGCAGTATTTT.

This clonotype was seen only a few times. This CDR3 is missing its conserved last phenylalanine or tryptophan, likely due to a read error. The rearrangement uses TRBV18 and TRBJ1-3; 9 nucleotides align to TRBD1. Unmatched junction bases numbered 4, after V lost 4 bases and J lost 0 bases. This CDR3 is 16 amino acids long. Looked up from germline, CDR1 is KGHSH and CDR2 is LQKENI. CDR3 coding DNA: TGTGCCAGCTCACTGGGACAGGGCCTCTCTGGAAACACCATATATCTT. It codes for CASSLGQGLSGNTIYL.

This clonotype was counted ten times or more. The rearrangement uses TRBV4-3 and TRBJ2-3, with a tentative D call TRBD1 (6 bases). From germline, CDR1 is LGHNA and CDR2 YSLEER. The germline V and J ends were trimmed by 2 bases and 2 bases, with 20 bases remaining between them. There are 18 residues in the CDR3. This CDR3 reads CASSQRDRGSLNTDTQYF. CDR3 sequence (DNA): TGCGCCAGCAGCCAAAGGGATAGGGGGAGTCTTAACACAGATACGCAGTATTTT.